This T cell receptor (beta chain) derives from a study of radiation and T cells in renal cell carcinoma. Findings of the study overall: In blood, top tumor clones expanded by 2 weeks, shrinking by 4. Baseline intratumoral clonotype presence is unknown without pretreatment biopsies.

The CDR3 extends over 14 amino acids. Germline CDR1 is SNHLY and CDR2 is FYNNEI. The ends lost 7 bases at V and 5 bases at J; junction bases unmatched: 10. Time point: blood 4 weeks post-SBRT, at nephrectomy. Treatment noted: 15 Gy SBRT to primary tumor, nephrectomy 4 weeks later. Nephrectomy followed 15 Gy stereotactic body radiation by 4 weeks. Serial blood draws occurred at baseline and 2 and 4 weeks post-SBRT. Sequencing was performed with immunoSEQ multiplex PCR; in TCRdb, only in-frame clones are kept and a portion is missing. The sample lists around 180,000 clones; around 90% were seen once. About this clone itself: Antigen unknown.

This clonotype was obtained from a woman in her forties or fifties with renal cell carcinoma. The sequencing used blood, collected from a patient whose treatment included radiotherapy and nephrectomy. The rearrangement uses TRBV2 and TRBJ1-1; 7 nucleotides align to TRBD1. CDR3 sequence: CASTFQGVGTEAFF. The CDR3 DNA is TGTGCCAGCACCTTTCAGGGGGTTGGGACTGAAGCTTTCTTT.